Listed below are T cell receptor beta chains from one sample, sequenced in a study of human T cells and chemical hapten exposure. TCRdb independently ran MiXCR on the RACE reads; one entry per CDR3 protein. The data show about 110,000 distinct CDR3 sequences, roughly 9.6% seen once. The sample consisted of whole blood, taken in connection with sensitization to the hapten diphenylcyclopropenone (DPC). The origin of the receptors is a middle-aged woman with alopecia areata. Some clones in this sample may be carry-over from other donors' samples. The CDR3 runs from the conserved cysteine through the conserved F or W. A D gene is named only where the DNA matches it firmly. Clone size appears in some rows only: once, few, many, or a class for an expanded clone.

size	J	V	D	CDR3	DNA
many	TRBJ2-7	TRBV27	NA	CASSRTPNEQYF	TGTGCCAGCAGCCGGACCCCAAACGAGCAGTACTTC
many	TRBJ2-5	TRBV6-8	TRBD2	CASSRLAGAQETQYF	TGTGCCAGCAGCAGACTAGCGGGAGCTCAAGAGACCCAGTACTTC
few	TRBJ2-4	TRBV11-2	NA	CASSLGAVKHIQYF	TGTGCCAGCAGCTTAGGCGCAGTTAAACACATTCAGTACTTC
NA	TRBJ1-5	TRBV30	NA	CAWSLAGAARNQPQHF	TGTGCCTGGAGTCTAGCGGGGGCGGCCCGCAATCAGCCCCAGCATTTT
NA	TRBJ2-6	TRBV7-2	NA	CASSPRTASGANVLTF	TGTGCCAGCAGCCCACGAACGGCCTCTGGGGCCAACGTCCTGACTTTC
NA	TRBJ2-5	TRBV19	TRBD2	CASQQETSGSGTQYF	TGTGCCAGCCAACAGGAGACTAGCGGGAGCGGGACCCAGTACTTC
many	TRBJ1-5	TRBV11-2	TRBD1	CASSSGDRGPSNQPQHF	TGTGCCAGCAGCTCGGGGGACAGGGGCCCTAGCAATCAGCCCCAGCATTTT
NA	TRBJ2-7	TRBV3-1	TRBD2	CASQPQPGGAYEQYF	TGTGCCAGCCAACCACAACCGGGGGGGGCTTACGAGCAGTACTTC
NA	TRBJ1-1	TRBV29-1	TRBD1	CSVTVSRQGLRGAFF	TGCAGCGTAACCGTATCCAGACAGGGGCTAAGAGGAGCTTTCTTT
NA	TRBJ2-7	TRBV11-2	TRBD1	CASSLPRTGPSRREQYF	TGTGCCAGCAGCTTACCGAGGACAGGCCCGTCGAGGAGGGAGCAGTACTTC
NA	TRBJ1-5	TRBV6-2/TRBV6-3	NA	CASSVTGGVRQPQHF	TGTGCCAGCAGTGTTACAGGAGGCGTGCGGCAGCCCCAGCATTTT
many	TRBJ1-1	TRBV25-1	NA	CASSDRANTEAFF	TGTGCCAGCAGTGACAGGGCGAACACTGAAGCTTTCTTT
many	TRBJ2-7	TRBV18	NA	CASSMTPKSSYEQYF	TGTGCCAGCTCTATGACGCCAAAGTCCTCCTACGAGCAGTACTTC
few	TRBJ2-2	TRBV9	NA	CASSGRDTGELFF	TGTGCCAGCAGCGGCCGGGACACCGGGGAGCTGTTTTTT
few	TRBJ2-1	TRBV28	NA	CASSSAGGSVYNEQFF	TGTGCCAGCAGTTCCGCCGGTGGGTCGGTATACAATGAGCAGTTCTTC